One and the same sample provided the 8 T cell receptor beta chains below, sequenced in a study of blood T cell repertoires in COVID-19. TCRdb keeps only in-frame clones here, not all; method: immunoSEQ multiplex PCR. The profile shows some 200,000 clones, around 88% of them singletons. Sequences were obtained from peripheral blood. These receptors were taken from a man aged 18 to 35 with active or convalescent COVID-19.

This chain joins TRBV7-2 and TRBJ2-2; 11 bases agree with TRBD2. Trimming removed 11 bases from V and 3 bases from J; junction bases left unmatched: 11. CDR1 is SGHTA and CDR2 is FQGNSA in the germline V gene. The length of the CDR3 is 16 residues. The CDR3 DNA reads as TGTGCCGTGCTAGCGGGAGGACAAACCTACACCGGGGAGCTGTTTTTT. This codes for CAVLAGGQTYTGELFF.

The J gene is TRBJ1-2, the V gene TRBV9; possibly TRBD1 for D (6 bases). The germline V and J ends were trimmed by 3 bases and 6 bases, with 15 bases remaining between them. The CDR3 is 14 amino acids. Germline CDR1 is SGDLS and CDR2 is YYNGEE. The CDR3 region has the DNA TGTGCCAGCAGCGCTTACGTGGGGGACAATGGCTACACCTTC. It codes for CASSAYVGDNGYTF.

A single count supports this clone. The V call is TRBV10-3, the J call TRBJ2-7; TRBD2 agrees at 12 bases. Germline V gene sequence: CDR1 ENHRY, CDR2 SYGVKD. There are 15 residues in the CDR3. After removal of 1 base from V and 5 bases from J, the junction contained 3 bases not matched to a gene. The CDR3 loop is CAISELTSGSNEQYF. The CDR3 nucleotides are TGTGCCATCAGTGAGTTGACTAGCGGGAGCAACGAGCAGTACTTC.

CDR3 residues: CASGQSGNTIYF. For the CDR3, the DNA is TGTGCCAGCGGACAGTCTGGAAACACCATATATTTT. The chain combines TRBV2 with TRBJ1-3, with TRBD1 as a possible D gene (6 bases). V shed 8 bases and J shed 1 base, with 6 bases lying between them. Germline CDR1 SNHLY, CDR2 FYNNEI. The CDR3 spans 12 residues.

The table lists this clone with a count of one. The chain links TRBV6-6 to TRBJ2-1; the D is unclear. V was shortened by 0 bases and J by 5 bases, with 14 bases between the two germline ends. The CDR3 contains 16 residues. Germline V gene data show CDR1 as MNHNY and CDR2 as SVGAGI (reference sequence). Here the CDR3 DNA reads TGTGCCAGCAGTTACTCGAACATTTTTAGCAACAATGAGCAGTTCTTC. This translates into CASSYSNIFSNNEQFF.

The chain couples TRBV4-1 to TRBJ2-7; 8 bases line up with TRBD1. CDR1 is MGHRA and CDR2 is YSYEKL in the germline V gene. V lost 0 bases and J lost 4; bases outside the gene matches: 11. The CDR3 spans 17 residues. CDR3 region: CASSQDGDRRFDYEQYF. CDR3 DNA: TGCGCCAGCAGCCAAGATGGGGACAGGCGGTTTGATTACGAGCAGTACTTC.

The chain joins TRBV27 to TRBJ1-2, with TRBD1 identical over 12 bases. Per the germline V gene, CDR1 is MNHEY and CDR2 is SMNVEV (reference sequence). Losses at the gene ends were 3 bases for V and 7 bases for J; bases not matched to a gene: 6. CDR3 length: 15 residues. The DNA for the CDR3 is TGTGCCAGCAGTTTGGCCGGGACAGGGGGCTTTGGCTACACCTTC. Translated: CASSLAGTGGFGYTF.

The chain joins TRBV3-1 (or the pseudogene TRBV3-2) to TRBJ2-1, with 7 bases matching TRBD2. V dropped 1 base and J dropped 8; count of bases not matched to a gene: 5. The length of the CDR3 is 14 residues. Germline lookup yields CDR1 LGHDT and CDR2 YNNKEL (reference sequence). The CDR3 loop is CASSQGTSRDEQFF. The CDR3 DNA reads TGTGCCAGCAGCCAAGGGACTAGTCGCGATGAGCAGTTCTTC.